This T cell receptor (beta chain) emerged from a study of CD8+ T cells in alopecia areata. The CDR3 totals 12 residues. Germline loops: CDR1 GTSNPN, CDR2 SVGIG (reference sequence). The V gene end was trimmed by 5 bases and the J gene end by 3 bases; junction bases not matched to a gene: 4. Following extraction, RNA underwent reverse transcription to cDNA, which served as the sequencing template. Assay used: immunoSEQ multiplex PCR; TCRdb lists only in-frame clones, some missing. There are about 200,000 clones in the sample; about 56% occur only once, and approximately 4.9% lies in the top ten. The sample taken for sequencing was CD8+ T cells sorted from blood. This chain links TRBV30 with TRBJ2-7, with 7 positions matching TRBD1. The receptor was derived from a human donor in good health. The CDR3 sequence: CAWLGDSYEQYF. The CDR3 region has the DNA TGTGCCTGGTTAGGGGACAGCTACGAGCAGTACTTC.